These 20 T cell receptor beta chains came from one sample sequenced in a study of metastatic and nonmetastatic thyroid tumors. Each patient came to thyroid surgery without any prior treatment (of any kind). TCRdb reanalyzed the PCR reads via MiXCR. The sample contains about 41,000 clones, more than 25% of which appear only once. The sample taken for sequencing was blood. The origin of the receptors is a male donor with papillary thyroid cancer or a benign thyroid nodule (not recorded which). Some clones in this sample may be carry-over from other donors' samples.

In this sample, this clone turned up a few times. No conserved phenylalanine or tryptophan ends this CDR3, so it is likely a read error. The chain joins TRBV7-3 to TRBJ2-2; D is possibly TRBD1 (5 bases). Deletions cut 5 bases from V and 6 bases from J, with 10 bases between. Germline V gives CDR1 SGHTA, CDR2 FQGTGA. The CDR3 consists of 13 residues. Here the CDR3 DNA reads TGTGCCAGCAGCCGGATACAGGCCGGGGAGCTGTTTTTA. Translating gives CASSRIQAGELFL.

For this clone: An end of the junction does not agree with germline; a read error may underlie this. The chain has TRBV27 and TRBJ2-6; 9 nucleotides line up with TRBD1. Germline assignment: CDR1 MNHEY and CDR2 SMNVEV (reference sequence). The CDR3 has 18 residues. For the CDR3, the DNA is TGTGCCAGCAGTCCAAATCCTGGACAGGGGACCGGGGCCAACGTACTGGCTTTC. The encoded protein is CASSPNPGQGTGANVLAF.

Sample share makes this clone medium-sized (0.01 to 0.1%). The chain has TRBV4-1 and TRBJ2-7; weak D call: TRBD2 (6 bases). The germline V gene has CDR1 MGHRA and CDR2 YSYEKL. Trimming pared 4 bases from V and 6 bases from J, leaving 16 bases between. The CDR3 contains 14 residues. The CDR3 nucleotides read TGCGCCAGCAGCCCGGGACTGTGGGTTGGCGAGCAGTACTTC. It encodes CASSPGLWVGEQYF.

Many counts were recorded for this clone. CDR3 sequence reads: CASSLGSRLNEKLFF. CDR3 sequence (DNA): TGTGCCAGCAGCTTAGGCAGCAGGCTTAATGAAAAACTGTTTTTT. The chain joins TRBV11-3 to TRBJ1-4; D not resolved. CDR3 length: 15 amino acids. Germline loops: CDR1 SGHNT, CDR2 YENEEA. Trimming removed 1 base from V and 4 bases from J, with 10 bases in between.

Many counts were recorded for this clone. The rearrangement uses TRBV28 and TRBJ2-3; 8 positions agree with TRBD2. CDR1 MDHEN and CDR2 SYDVKM come from the germline V gene. V was clipped by 4 bases and J by 9 bases; unmatched bases: 18. The CDR3 is 17 residues long. CDR3 residues: CASSSSNSAGGMGTQYF. For the CDR3, the DNA is TGTGCCAGCAGTTCTAGTAATAGCGCGGGAGGAATGGGAACGCAGTATTTT.

The J gene is TRBJ2-7, the V gene TRBV20-1, with D possibly TRBD1 on 5 matching bases. The CDR3 contains 11 residues. Trimming took 6 bases from V and 3 from J, leaving 9 bases between them. Germline loops: CDR1 DFQATT, CDR2 SNEGSKA (reference sequence). The CDR3, as DNA: TGCAGTGCCCTCCAGGGCTACGAGCAGTACTTC. It codes for CSALQGYEQYF.

The genes are TRBV19 and TRBJ1-5; D gene ambiguous. The CDR3 is 17 amino acids. V lost 1 base and J lost 3, with 16 bases in between. The germline gives CDR1 LNHDA, CDR2 SQIVND (reference sequence). DNA for the CDR3: TGTGCCAGTAGTATAGGTTGGTGGGGAATTCCCAATCAGCCCCAGCATTTT. Its translation is CASSIGWWGIPNQPQHF.

This clone is medium-sized (0.01 to 0.1%). This chain connects TRBV28 to TRBJ2-7; no reliable D call. From germline, CDR1 is MDHEN and CDR2 SYDVKM. The CDR3 extends over 12 amino acids. Trimming left V 5 bases short and J 2 bases short, with 7 bases between. As DNA, the CDR3 is TGTGCCAGCAGTGATCTAACCTACGAGCAGTACTTC. Protein product: CASSDLTYEQYF.

The sample holds many counts of this clone. This chain links TRBV5-5 with TRBJ1-1; maybe TRBD1 (6 bases). Trimming took off 4 bases at V and 1 base at J, with 11 bases between the two ends. This CDR3 region has 14 residues. Looked up from germline, CDR1 is SGHKS and CDR2 is YYEKEE (reference sequence). Written as DNA, the CDR3 is TGTGCCAGCAGCCCCACGGACAGGAACACTGAAGCTTTCTTT. The encoded protein is CASSPTDRNTEAFF.

In its sample, this clone ranks as medium-sized. V is TRBV6-1 and J is TRBJ2-7, with 7 bases matching TRBD1. The CDR3 sequence is 16 residues long. V gave up 5 bases and J gave up 3 bases; unmatched junction bases: 13. Germline CDR1 reads MNHNS; CDR2 reads SASEGT. The CDR3 spells CASSTNPVGQVYEQYF. In DNA, the CDR3 is TGTGCCAGCAGTACCAATCCGGTTGGACAGGTCTACGAGCAGTACTTC.

This clone has a handful of counts. A read error is possible here, since a much larger clone lies one base away. The CDR3 DNA reads TGTGCCAGCAGAAAGGTACAGGGGACCATTGAGCAGTTCTTC. Translating it yields CASRKVQGTIEQFF. The rearrangement uses TRBV14 and TRBJ2-1, with TRBD1 matching 7 bases. CDR3 length: 14 amino acids. Germline lookup yields CDR1 SGHDN and CDR2 FVKESK. With V trimmed by 6 bases and J by 9 bases, 11 bases remained unmatched. Full variable domain (remainder filled in from reference TRBV14 and TRBJ2-1): EAGVTQFPSHSVIEKGQTVTLRCDPISGHDNLYWYRRVMGKEIKFLLHFVKESKQDESGMPNNRFLAERTGGTYSTLKVQPAELEDSGVYFCASRKVQGTIEQFFGPGTRLTVL.

Regarding this clone: The germline gene is not matched at one end of the junction; a read error may be the cause. The rearrangement links TRBV11-2 to TRBJ2-4, with 9 positions matching TRBD1. Germline values: CDR1 SGHAT, CDR2 FQNNGV. The CDR3 length is 14 residues. As DNA, the CDR3 is TGTGGCAGCAGTTCCTGGACAGGGGAAAACATTCAGTACTTC. It is translated as CGSSSWTGENIQYF.

This clone turned up a few times. In nucleotides, the CDR3 is TGTGCCAGTAGTGATTGGGTGGGAGGGAATCAGCCCCAGCATTTT. Amino acid sequence: CASSDWVGGNQPQHF. This chain joins TRBV19 and TRBJ1-5, with unresolved D. Germline V gene lookup returns CDR1 LNHDA and CDR2 SQIVND (reference sequence). Trimming pared 5 bases from V and 4 bases from J, leaving 15 bases between. CDR3 length: 15 amino acids.

This clone was recorded many times. V and J are TRBV29-1 and TRBJ2-3; TRBD1 aligns across 8 bases. In germline, CDR1 is SQVTM, CDR2 ANQGSEA. The J segment lost 6 bases and the V segment lost 6 bases, leaving 14 bases of the junction unmatched. CDR3 length: 15 amino acids. Here the CDR3 reads CSVDTRQGRLDTQYF. The CDR3 nucleotides are TGCAGCGTCGATACGCGACAGGGGAGGCTGGATACGCAGTATTTT.

There are many counts of this clone. The genes are TRBV6-1 and TRBJ2-1; D is perhaps TRBD1 (5 bases). The CDR3 runs 13 residues. Germline V gives CDR1 MNHNS, CDR2 SASEGT. V was cut by 6 bases and J by 5 bases, with 11 bases left in between. In DNA form, the CDR3 reads TGTGCCAGCAGCAAGATGACAGACAATGAGCAGTTCTTC. Translated: CASSKMTDNEQFF.

This clone appeared a few times. The V and J genes are TRBV6-2 or TRBV6-3 and TRBJ1-2, with D tentatively TRBD1 (6 bases). CDR1 and CDR2 from the germline V gene are MNHEY and SVGEGT. V lost 2 bases to trimming and J lost 4 bases, with 11 bases between them. The CDR3 totals 14 residues. The DNA of the CDR3 is TGTGCCAGCAGTTACACGACAGGCTTCTATGGCTACACCTTC. It is translated as CASSYTTGFYGYTF.

The table lists this clone with a few counts. The chain combines TRBV24-1 with TRBJ2-1; 10 bases align to TRBD2. In germline, CDR1 is KGHDR, CDR2 SFDVKD. J lost 9 bases, V lost 4 bases, and 8 bases had no gene match. This CDR3 has 15 amino acids. In nucleotides, the CDR3 is TGTGCCACCAGTGAAAGTAGCGGGGGGACTCCTGAGCAGTTCTTC. Translated, it gives CATSESSGGTPEQFF.

J is TRBJ2-7 and V is TRBV24-1, with D unresolved. Germline V gene lookup returns CDR1 KGHDR and CDR2 SFDVKD. Trimming removed 5 bases at V and 1 base at J, with 5 bases between. CDR3 length: 12 amino acids. CDR3 DNA sequence: TGTGCCACCAGTGCTGGGTCCTACGAGCAGTACTTC. Its protein product is CATSAGSYEQYF.

This clone was seen only a few times. The V call is TRBV27, the J call TRBJ2-7; TRBD1 might be the D (5 bases). The CDR3 spans 14 residues. Looked up from germline, CDR1 is MNHEY and CDR2 is SMNVEV (reference sequence). The V gene lost 4 bases and the J gene lost 1 base, with 11 bases spanning the gap. The CDR3, as DNA: TGTGCCAGCAGTTGGACATGGGCATCCTACGAGCAGTACTTC. Translation gives CASSWTWASYEQYF.

This sequence joins TRBV30 and TRBJ1-6, with D possibly TRBD1 on 6 matching bases. V gave up 3 bases and J gave up 10 bases, with 13 bases separating them. Per the germline V gene, CDR1 is GTSNPN and CDR2 is SVGIG (reference sequence). The CDR3 loop spans 13 amino acids. The CDR3, as DNA: TGTGCCTGGAGAGAAGGGGGACGGTCACCCCTCCACTTT. Its translation: CAWREGGRSPLHF.